The 32 T cell receptor beta chains listed next were all sequenced from one sample in a study of identical twins. Using its own MiXCR run on the 5' RACE reads, TCRdb lists one record per CDR3 protein. The data hold a few hundred thousand distinct CDR3 sequences, with under 12% observed a single time. The sample consisted of memory T cells sorted from blood. Every receptor here comes from a man aged 50-59 years in good health.

The rearrangement links TRBV19 to TRBJ1-1; D call uncertain. The CDR3 spans 13 residues. Germline values: CDR1 LNHDA, CDR2 SQIVND (reference sequence). With 6 bases removed from V and 3 bases from J, the gap between germline ends came to 11 bases. CDR3 loop: CASSKRVDTEAFF. The CDR3 nucleotides read TGTGCCAGTAGCAAGCGAGTGGACACTGAAGCTTTCTTT.

The gene calls are TRBV6-5 and TRBJ1-2; D is uncertain. The CDR3 runs 18 residues. Deletions cut 1 base from V and 7 bases from J, with 25 bases between. CDR1 MNHEY and CDR2 SVGAGI come from the germline V gene. CDR3 nucleotides: TGTGCCAGCAGTTACTTACTGGTCGAGGGAAGTGACCTCTTTGGCTACACCTTC. Protein: CASSYLLVEGSDLFGYTF.

This clonotype occurred many times. This chain connects TRBV6-1 to TRBJ1-2, with 7 bases fitting TRBD1. The germline V gene encodes CDR1 MNHNS and CDR2 SASEGT. V was pared by 4 bases and J by 3 bases, with 11 bases of the junction left unmatched. The CDR3 sequence is 16 residues long. The CDR3 coding sequence is TGTGCCAGCAGTGGGCGCGGGACAGCGAATCACTATGGCTACACCTTC. Translated: CASSGRGTANHYGYTF.

This clonotype was seen at least ten times. This chain uses TRBV12-3 or TRBV12-4 with TRBJ1-1; D uncertain. CDR3 length: 13 amino acids. The V gene lost 3 bases and the J gene lost 1 base, with 6 bases spanning the gap. CDR3 coding DNA: TGTGCCAGCAGTTTCGGAGGGAACACTGAAGCTTTCTTT. Translation: CASSFGGNTEAFF.

Remarks on this clonotype: One end of the junction fails to match germline, which may point to a read error. The rearrangement joins TRBV20-1 to TRBJ2-1, with D maybe TRBD1 (6 bases). Germline V gives CDR1 DFQATT, CDR2 SNEGSKA (reference sequence). The CDR3 length is 12 residues. In DNA, the CDR3 is TGCAGTGCTAGGACAGGTGATAGTGAGCAGGTCTTC. Translated: CSARTGDSEQVF.

This clonotype was detected only a few times. The chain joins TRBV28 to TRBJ1-1; D is uncertain. This CDR3 has 12 amino acids. Germline V gene sequence: CDR1 MDHEN, CDR2 SYDVKM. Trimming left V 4 bases short and J 11 bases short, with 14 bases between. CDR3 in amino acids: CASSYQSLRAFF. In nucleotides, the CDR3 is TGTGCCAGCAGTTATCAGAGTCTGAGGGCTTTCTTT.

This clonotype was detected many times. The rearrangement joins TRBV20-1 to TRBJ2-7; 12 bases are a match to TRBD2. CDR1 and CDR2 from the germline V gene are DFQATT and SNEGSKA (reference sequence). V lost 8 bases to trimming and J lost 3 bases; unmatched junction nucleotides: 5. CDR3 length: 13 amino acids. The CDR3 loop is CSLRTSGDYEQYF. The CDR3 DNA sequence: TGCAGTCTAAGGACTAGCGGGGACTACGAGCAGTACTTC.

There are a few counts of this clonotype. The chain couples TRBV4-1 to TRBJ1-2; D might be TRBD1 (5 bases). The CDR3 runs 16 residues. Germline lookup yields CDR1 MGHRA and CDR2 YSYEKL. With 0 bases removed from V and 8 bases from J, the gap between germline ends came to 19 bases. The CDR3: CASSQDSRALRGGYTF. DNA of the CDR3: TGCGCCAGCAGCCAAGATTCCAGGGCCTTGAGGGGCGGCTACACCTTC.

This CDR3 reads CASSSVAGMYNEQFF. Written as DNA, the CDR3 is TGCGCCAGCAGCTCAGTAGCGGGGATGTACAATGAGCAGTTCTTC. The V and J genes are TRBV4-3 and TRBJ2-1; TRBD2 matches 8 bases. This CDR3 region has 15 residues. In germline, CDR1 is LGHNA, CDR2 YSLEER. The junction had 7 bases not matched to a gene; V was cut back by 5 bases and J by 4 bases.

Comment on this clonotype: A read error is possible here, since a much larger clone lies one base away. The gene calls are TRBV5-1 and TRBJ2-1, with D perhaps being TRBD1 or TRBD2 (6 bases each). The CDR3 has 15 residues. Germline loops: CDR1 SGHRS, CDR2 YFSETQ. Trimming pared 4 bases from V and 7 bases from J, leaving 18 bases between. The CDR3 here is CASSQTRGTGNEQFF. As DNA, the CDR3 is TGCGCCAGCAGCCAGACTAGGGGGACGGGGAATGAGCAGTTCTTC.

This clonotype has just a few counts. V is TRBV5-1 and J is TRBJ1-6; D possibly corresponds to TRBD1 (6 bases). Germline V gene sequence: CDR1 SGHRS, CDR2 YFSETQ. The CDR3 length is 14 residues. V lost 0 bases and J lost 10, with 11 bases in between. The CDR3 protein is CASSLVEGQSPLHF. Here the CDR3 DNA reads TGCGCCAGCAGCTTGGTGGAGGGACAATCACCCCTCCACTTT.

This clonotype was observed at least ten times. The J gene is TRBJ1-2, the V gene TRBV7-3; TRBD1 matches 9 bases. Trimming cost V 3 bases and J 4 bases; bases outside gene matches: 3. CDR1 and CDR2 from the germline V gene are SGHTA and FQGTGA. The CDR3 extends over 14 amino acids. DNA for the CDR3: TGTGCCAGCAGCTTGGACAGGGGAGGCTATGGCTACACCTTC. It codes for CASSLDRGGYGYTF.

This clonotype showed up just a few times. V gene TRBV10-2 combines with J gene TRBJ1-4, with a weak D call TRBD1 (5 bases). CDR1 is WSHSY, CDR2 SAAADI, per germline. This CDR3 region has 13 residues. Trimming left V 5 bases short and J 4 bases short, with 8 bases between. The CDR3 nucleotides read TGCGCCAGCAGTAGGGGTGTTAATGAAAAACTGTTTTTT. This sequence encodes CASSRGVNEKLFF.

The chain is built from TRBV25-1 and TRBJ2-5; D possibly corresponds to TRBD2 (6 bases). The V end was cut by 8 bases, the J end by 5 bases, with 12 bases between. CDR3 length: 12 amino acids. CDR1 is MGHDK and CDR2 is SYGVNS in the germline V gene. The CDR3 nucleotides read TGTGCCAGCGCCGGGACTCTGGAGACCCAGTACTTC. It specifies CASAGTLETQYF.

This clonotype has just a few counts. The chain employs TRBV7-9 and TRBJ1-6; D unresolved. Trimming cost V 1 base and J 7 bases, with 8 bases left between them. Germline CDR1 is SEHNR and CDR2 is FQNEAQ (reference sequence). This CDR3 region has 14 residues. The CDR3 DNA reads TGTGCCAGCAGCTTAGGTCGGCCCAATTCACCCCTCCACTTT. Amino acids: CASSLGRPNSPLHF. Full variable domain (remainder filled in from reference TRBV7-9 and TRBJ1-6): DTGVSQNPRHKITKRGQNVTFRCDPISEHNRLYWYRQTLGQGPEFLTYFQNEAQLEKSRLLSDRFSAERPKGSFSTLEIQRTEQGDSAMYLCASSLGRPNSPLHFGNGTRLTVT.

The V and J genes are TRBV4-2 and TRBJ2-2; D may match TRBD1 or TRBD2 (5 bases each). V gave up 0 bases and J gave up 3 bases, with 8 bases separating them. Germline-derived CDR1 and CDR2 are LGHNA and YNFKEQ. This CDR3 is 15 amino acids long. In DNA, the CDR3 is TGTGCCAGCAGCCAAGACCGAGGGGACACCGGGGAGCTGTTTTTT. Translated, it gives CASSQDRGDTGELFF.

The V and J genes are TRBV7-6 and TRBJ2-2; 9 bases line up with TRBD2. CDR3 length: 20 residues. Germline CDR1 reads SGHVS; CDR2 reads FNYEAQ. Trimming at V came to 5 bases and at J to 0 bases, leaving 16 bases not matched to a gene. CDR3 sequence reads: CASSKRLAGEFLSNTGELFF. In nucleotides, the CDR3 is TGTGCCAGCAGCAAGAGGTTAGCGGGAGAGTTTTTATCGAACACCGGGGAGCTGTTTTTT.

This clonotype was observed many times. The chain carries TRBV2 and TRBJ1-6; D call uncertain. In germline, CDR1 is SNHLY, CDR2 FYNNEI. Trimming cost V 3 bases and J 5 bases, with 8 bases left between them. The CDR3 spans 14 residues. The CDR3 here is CASSERVDNSPLHF. In DNA, the CDR3 is TGTGCCAGCAGTGAGAGGGTGGATAATTCACCCCTCCACTTT.

This clonotype was seen a handful of times. The CDR3: CASSLHSGGAYNEQFF. CDR3 coding DNA: TGTGCCAGCAGCCTACATAGCGGGGGGGCCTACAATGAGCAGTTCTTC. The J gene is TRBJ2-1, the V gene TRBV5-6; 11 bases map to TRBD2. CDR1 and CDR2 from the germline V gene are SGHDT and YYEEEE. The CDR3 sequence is 16 residues long. Unmatched junction bases numbered 5, after V lost 4 bases and J lost 2 bases.

This chain links TRBV28 with TRBJ2-7; D not certain. Germline V gene lookup returns CDR1 MDHEN and CDR2 SYDVKM. The CDR3 is made up of 12 amino acids. V lost 6 bases and J lost 3, with 9 bases in between. The DNA of the CDR3 is TGTGCCAGCAGGGTGACTGACTACGAGCAGTACTTC. The encoded protein is CASRVTDYEQYF.

This clonotype was detected only once. Possible read error: a much larger clone is one base away. The rearrangement links TRBV5-1 to TRBJ2-1; D not resolved. Trimming left V 3 bases short and J 7 bases short, with 14 bases between. The germline V gene encodes CDR1 SGHRS and CDR2 YFSETQ. The CDR3 contains 14 residues. For the CDR3, the DNA is TGCGCCAGCAGCTGGGTCGCAAATGGGAATGAGCAGTTCTTC. Its protein is CASSWVANGNEQFF.

The table lists this clonotype with many counts. The chain links TRBV11-1 to TRBJ2-3; maybe TRBD2 (6 bases). The CDR3 is made up of 14 amino acids. Trimming took off 5 bases at V and 1 base at J, with 10 bases between the two ends. Germline values: CDR1 SGHAT, CDR2 FQDESV (reference sequence). For the CDR3, the DNA is TGTGCCAGCAGCCCCCAGCGGGGCACAGATACGCAGTATTTT. Protein product: CASSPQRGTDTQYF.

This clonotype was seen repeatedly, ten times or more. This rearrangement joins TRBV5-8 to TRBJ1-1, with D perhaps TRBD1 (6 bases). The CDR3 runs 13 residues. V was clipped by 4 bases and J by 4 bases, with 11 bases between them. The germline gives CDR1 SGHTS, CDR2 YDEGEE. CDR3 region: CASSLGGPTEAFF. The DNA for the CDR3 is TGTGCCAGCAGCCTGGGGGGGCCCACTGAAGCTTTCTTT.

A few counts support this clonotype. The chain carries TRBV7-2 and TRBJ2-1; the match to TRBD2 covers 8 bases. This CDR3 has 16 amino acids. CDR1 SGHTA and CDR2 FQGNSA come from the germline V gene. The ends lost 2 bases at V and 5 bases at J; junction bases unmatched: 8. CDR3 loop: CASSLSGGGSHNEQFF. The DNA of the CDR3 is TGTGCCAGCAGCTTATCGGGCGGGGGGTCCCACAATGAGCAGTTCTTC.

The rearrangement joins TRBV5-1 to TRBJ1-6; tentative D call: TRBD1 (6 bases). Deletions cut 3 bases from V and 10 bases from J, with 11 bases between. The CDR3 consists of 13 residues. Germline V CDR1 and CDR2: SGHRS, YFSETQ. Here the CDR3 reads CASSYAGESPLHF. The CDR3 region has the DNA TGCGCCAGCAGCTATGCAGGGGAATCACCCCTCCACTTT.

This clonotype showed up just a few times. The J gene is TRBJ1-4, the V gene TRBV7-8, with a possible D match to TRBD1 (6 bases). The CDR3 loop spans 14 amino acids. From germline, CDR1 is SGHVS and CDR2 FQNEAQ. The V end was cut by 5 bases, the J end by 10 bases, with 17 bases between. As DNA, the CDR3 is TGTGCCAGCAGCCAGAGGGGGGTGGGGGCAAAACTGTTTTTT. Translated: CASSQRGVGAKLFF.

This clonotype has just a few counts. The DNA of the CDR3 is TGTGCCAGCGGGACAGGGGCGTCCCACACTGAAGCTTTCTTT. Its translation is CASGTGASHTEAFF. The chain uses TRBV11-2 and TRBJ1-1; the match to TRBD1 covers 10 bases. Germline V gene lookup returns CDR1 SGHAT and CDR2 FQNNGV. The CDR3 covers 14 residues. Trimming cost V 8 bases and J 3 bases; bases outside gene matches: 6.

This chain joins TRBV5-1 and TRBJ2-3; 15 bases map to TRBD2. CDR1 is SGHRS, CDR2 YFSETQ, per germline. With 7 bases clipped from V and 5 bases from J, the junction kept 5 bases outside the gene matches. The CDR3 contains 15 residues. CDR3 coding DNA: TGCGCCAGCGGACTAGCGGGGGGGCATGGAGATACGCAGTATTTT. Translating gives CASGLAGGHGDTQYF. The full variable domain, completed using reference TRBV5-1 and TRBJ2-3, is KAGVTQTPRYLIKTRGQQVTLSCSPISGHRSVSWYQQTPGQGLQFLFEYFSETQRNKGNFPGRFSGRQFSNSRSEMNVSTLELGDSALYLCASGLAGGHGDTQYFGPGTRLTVL.

This clonotype was seen repeatedly, ten times or more. The rearrangement links TRBV7-7 to TRBJ2-3; no firm D call. Germline V CDR1 and CDR2: SSHAT, FNYEAQ (reference sequence). This CDR3 is built from 13 residues. V was cut by 5 bases and J by 6 bases, with 12 bases left in between. CDR3 DNA: TGTGCCAGCAGCCCCACCCTTTTGGATACGCAGTATTTT. Residues: CASSPTLLDTQYF.

This clonotype was seen ten or more times. The gene calls are TRBV7-2 and TRBJ2-5, with 10 nucleotides matching TRBD2. The V gene end was trimmed by 4 bases and the J gene end by 2 bases; junction bases not matched to a gene: 4. Germline V gives CDR1 SGHTA, CDR2 FQGNSA. The CDR3 contains 15 residues. The CDR3 DNA reads as TGTGCCAGCAGCTGGTTAGCGGGGGGTCAAGAGACCCAGTACTTC. Protein product: CASSWLAGGQETQYF.

The chain has TRBV7-9 and TRBJ2-2, with unresolved D. Trimming left V 5 bases short and J 6 bases short, with 13 bases between. The CDR3 contains 14 residues. Germline loops: CDR1 SEHNR, CDR2 FQNEAQ (reference sequence). The CDR3 DNA is TGTGCCAGCAGCCCGGCCCATCCCGCCGGGGAGCTGTTTTTT. Translation gives CASSPAHPAGELFF.

The rearrangement uses TRBV30 and TRBJ2-5; 7 positions match TRBD1. In germline, CDR1 is GTSNPN, CDR2 SVGIG (reference sequence). Losses at the gene ends were 2 bases for V and 3 bases for J; bases not matched to a gene: 9. The CDR3 is 15 residues long. Here the CDR3 DNA reads TGTGCCTGGAGTACCTCGGACAGGACAAAAGAGACCCAGTACTTC. Encoded protein: CAWSTSDRTKETQYF.